The sample holds many counts of the clone carrying this TCR beta chain. Unique molecular identifiers were incorporated when the TCRbeta library was constructed. TCRdb re-derived calls from the PCR reads in MiXCR, one entry per CDR3 protein. The sample has around 370,000 distinct CDR3 sequences, around a tenth seen once. The V and J ends lost 4 bases and 2 bases, in that order; junction bases with no gene match: 1. The CDR3 consists of 14 residues. The sample originates from a study of T-cell reconstitution after alpha-beta-depleted transplantation in children. The chain combines TRBV12-3 or TRBV12-4 with TRBJ2-3, with 9 bases that match TRBD1. The clonotype was recovered from a human donor who donated a stem cell graft to a child with acute lymphoblastic leukemia. The starting material was PBMCs from the stem cell graft donor, obtained from the stem cell graft. The CDR3 sequence: CASSWTGVTDTQYF. CDR3 coding DNA: TGTGCCAGCAGTTGGACAGGGGTCACAGATACGCAGTATTTT.